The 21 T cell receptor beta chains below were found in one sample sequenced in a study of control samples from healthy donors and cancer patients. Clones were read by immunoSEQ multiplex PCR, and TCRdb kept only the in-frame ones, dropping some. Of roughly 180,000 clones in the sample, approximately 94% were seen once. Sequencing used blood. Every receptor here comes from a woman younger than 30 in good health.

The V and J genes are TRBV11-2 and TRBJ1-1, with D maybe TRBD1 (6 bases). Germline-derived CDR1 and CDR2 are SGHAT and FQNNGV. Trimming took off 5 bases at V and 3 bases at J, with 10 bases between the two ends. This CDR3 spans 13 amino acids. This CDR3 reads CASSHRDHTEAFF. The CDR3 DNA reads TGTGCCAGCAGCCACAGGGATCACACTGAAGCTTTCTTT. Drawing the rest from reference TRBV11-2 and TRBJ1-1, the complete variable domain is EAGVAQSPRYKIIEKRQSVAFWCNPISGHATLYWYQQILGQGPKLLIQFQNNGVVDDSQLPKDRFSAERLKGVDSTLKIQPAKLEDSAVYLCASSHRDHTEAFFGQGTRLTVV.

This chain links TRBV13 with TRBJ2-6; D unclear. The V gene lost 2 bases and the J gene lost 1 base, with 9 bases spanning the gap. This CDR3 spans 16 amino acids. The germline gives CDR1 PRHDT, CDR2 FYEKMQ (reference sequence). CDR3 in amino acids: CASSLRKSSGANVLTF. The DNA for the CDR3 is TGTGCCAGCAGCTTAAGAAAATCGTCTGGGGCCAACGTCCTGACTTTC. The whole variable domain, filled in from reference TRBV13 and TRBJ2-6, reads AAGVIQSPRHLIKEKRETATLKCYPIPRHDTVYWYQQGPGQDPQFLISFYEKMQSDKGSIPDRFSAQQFSDYHSELNMSSLELGDSALYFCASSLRKSSGANVLTFGAGSRLTVL.

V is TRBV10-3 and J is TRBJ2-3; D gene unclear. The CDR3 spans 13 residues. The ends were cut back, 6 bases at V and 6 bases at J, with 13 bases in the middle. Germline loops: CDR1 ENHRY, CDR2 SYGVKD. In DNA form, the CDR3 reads TGTGCCATCAGGGGATATACTTCGGATACGCAGTATTTT. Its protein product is CAIRGYTSDTQYF.

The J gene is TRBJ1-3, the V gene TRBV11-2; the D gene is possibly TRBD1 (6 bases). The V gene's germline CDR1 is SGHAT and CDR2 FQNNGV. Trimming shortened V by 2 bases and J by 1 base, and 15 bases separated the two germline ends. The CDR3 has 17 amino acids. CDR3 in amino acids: CASSLYIGGLSGNTIYF. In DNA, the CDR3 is TGTGCCAGCAGCTTATATATAGGGGGATTATCTGGAAACACCATATATTTT. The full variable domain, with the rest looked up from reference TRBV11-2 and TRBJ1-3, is EAGVAQSPRYKIIEKRQSVAFWCNPISGHATLYWYQQILGQGPKLLIQFQNNGVVDDSQLPKDRFSAERLKGVDSTLKIQPAKLEDSAVYLCASSLYIGGLSGNTIYFGEGSWLTVV.

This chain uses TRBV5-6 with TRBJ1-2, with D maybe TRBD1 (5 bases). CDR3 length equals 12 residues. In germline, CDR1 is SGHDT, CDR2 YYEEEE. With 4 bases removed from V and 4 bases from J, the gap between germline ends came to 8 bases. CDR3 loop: CASSRDPYGYTF. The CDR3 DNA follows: TGTGCCAGCAGCCGGGACCCCTATGGCTACACCTTC. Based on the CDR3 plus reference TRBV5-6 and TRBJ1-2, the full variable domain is DAGVTQSPTHLIKTRGQQVTLRCSPKSGHDTVSWYQQALGQGPQFIFQYYEEEERQRGNFPDRFSGHQFPNYSSELNVNALLLGDSALYLCASSRDPYGYTFGSGTRLTVV.

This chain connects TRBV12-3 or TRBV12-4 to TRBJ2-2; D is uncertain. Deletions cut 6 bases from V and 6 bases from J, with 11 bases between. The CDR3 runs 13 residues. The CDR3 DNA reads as TGTGCCAGCAGCCTCACGGTACCCGGGGAGCTGTTTTTT. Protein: CASSLTVPGELFF.

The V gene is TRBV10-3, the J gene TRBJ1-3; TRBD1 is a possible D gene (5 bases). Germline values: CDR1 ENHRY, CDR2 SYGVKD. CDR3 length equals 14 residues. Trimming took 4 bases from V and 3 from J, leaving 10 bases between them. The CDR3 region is CAISGIGDGNTIYF. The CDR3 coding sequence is TGTGCCATCAGTGGAATAGGGGATGGAAACACCATATATTTT.

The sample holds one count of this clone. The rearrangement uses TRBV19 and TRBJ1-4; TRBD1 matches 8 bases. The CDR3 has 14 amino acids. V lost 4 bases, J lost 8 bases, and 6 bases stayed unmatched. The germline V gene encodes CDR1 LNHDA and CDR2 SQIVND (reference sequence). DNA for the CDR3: TGTGCCAGTAGTACAGGACAGGGTTGGGAAAAACTGTTTTTT. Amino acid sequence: CASSTGQGWEKLFF.

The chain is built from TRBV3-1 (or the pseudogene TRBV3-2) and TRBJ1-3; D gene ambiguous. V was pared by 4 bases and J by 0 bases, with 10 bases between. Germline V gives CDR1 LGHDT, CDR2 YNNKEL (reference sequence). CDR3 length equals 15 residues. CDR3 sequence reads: CASSLRRGSGNTIYF. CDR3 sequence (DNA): TGTGCCAGCAGCCTGCGGCGGGGCTCTGGAAACACCATATATTTT.

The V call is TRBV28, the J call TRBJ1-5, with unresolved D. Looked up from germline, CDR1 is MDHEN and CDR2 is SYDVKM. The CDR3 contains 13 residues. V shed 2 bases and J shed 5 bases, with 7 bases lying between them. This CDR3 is CASSLDGHQPQHF. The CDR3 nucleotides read TGTGCCAGCAGTTTAGACGGCCATCAGCCCCAGCATTTT.

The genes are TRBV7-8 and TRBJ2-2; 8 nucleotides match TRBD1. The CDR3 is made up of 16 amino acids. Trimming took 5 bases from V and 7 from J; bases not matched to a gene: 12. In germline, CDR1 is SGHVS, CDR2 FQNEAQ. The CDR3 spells CASSPDRAAMGGELFF. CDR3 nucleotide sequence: TGTGCCAGCAGCCCGGACAGGGCGGCTATGGGCGGGGAGCTGTTTTTT.

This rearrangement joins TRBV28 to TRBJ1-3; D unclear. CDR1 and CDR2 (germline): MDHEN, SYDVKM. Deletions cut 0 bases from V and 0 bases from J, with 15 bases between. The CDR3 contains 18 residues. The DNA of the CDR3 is TGTGCCAGCAGTTTATGGTTAGCGCCGGGGAGCTCTGGAAACACCATATATTTT. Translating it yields CASSLWLAPGSSGNTIYF.

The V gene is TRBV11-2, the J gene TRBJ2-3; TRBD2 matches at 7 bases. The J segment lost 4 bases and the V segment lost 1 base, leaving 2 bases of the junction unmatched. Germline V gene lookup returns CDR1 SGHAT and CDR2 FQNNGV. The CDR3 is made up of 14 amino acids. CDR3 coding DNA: TGTGCCAGCAGCTTAGCCCGGGGGGCAGATACGCAGTATTTT. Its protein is CASSLARGADTQYF.

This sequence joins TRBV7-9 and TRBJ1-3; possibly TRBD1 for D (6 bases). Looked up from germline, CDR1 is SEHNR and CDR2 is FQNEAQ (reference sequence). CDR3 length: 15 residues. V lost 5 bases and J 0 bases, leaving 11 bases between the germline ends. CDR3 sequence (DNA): TGTGCCAGCAGCCCCGGGACACTCTCTGGAAACACCATATATTTT. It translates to CASSPGTLSGNTIYF. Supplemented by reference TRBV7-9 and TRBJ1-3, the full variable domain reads DTGVSQNPRHKITKRGQNVTFRCDPISEHNRLYWYRQTLGQGPEFLTYFQNEAQLEKSRLLSDRFSAERPKGSFSTLEIQRTEQGDSAMYLCASSPGTLSGNTIYFGEGSWLTVV.

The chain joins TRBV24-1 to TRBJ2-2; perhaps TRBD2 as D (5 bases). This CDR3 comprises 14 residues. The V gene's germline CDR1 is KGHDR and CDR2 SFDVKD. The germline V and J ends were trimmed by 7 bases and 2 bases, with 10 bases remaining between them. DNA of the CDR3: TGTGCCACCAGGGGGAGAGAAAACACCGGGGAGCTGTTTTTT. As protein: CATRGRENTGELFF.

The CDR3 DNA follows: TGTGCCAGCAGCGGTGACAGTGCGAACGAGCAGTACTTC. Translation gives CASSGDSANEQYF. The chain combines TRBV9 with TRBJ2-7; TRBD1 might be the D (5 bases). Germline-derived CDR1 and CDR2 are SGDLS and YYNGEE. Trimming took off 3 bases at V and 5 bases at J, with 12 bases between the two ends. This CDR3 is built from 13 residues.

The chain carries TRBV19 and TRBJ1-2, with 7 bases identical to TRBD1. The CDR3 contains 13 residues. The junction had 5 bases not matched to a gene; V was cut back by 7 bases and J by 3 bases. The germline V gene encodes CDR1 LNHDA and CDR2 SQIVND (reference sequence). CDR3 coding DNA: TGTGCCAGTAAGAGGGGGCGCGACTATGGCTACACCTTC. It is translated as CASKRGRDYGYTF.

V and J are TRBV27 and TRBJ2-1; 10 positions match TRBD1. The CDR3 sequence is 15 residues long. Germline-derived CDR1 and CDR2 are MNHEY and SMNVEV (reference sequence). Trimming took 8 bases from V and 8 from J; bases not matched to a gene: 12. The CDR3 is CASRTRDRGKDEQFF. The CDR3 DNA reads TGTGCCAGCCGAACCCGGGACAGGGGTAAGGATGAGCAGTTCTTC.

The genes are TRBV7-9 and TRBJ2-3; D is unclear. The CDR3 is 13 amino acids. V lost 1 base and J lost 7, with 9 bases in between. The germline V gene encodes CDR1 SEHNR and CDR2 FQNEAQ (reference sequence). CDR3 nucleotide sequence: TGTGCCAGCAGCTTAGTTGGCGGTTATACGCAGTATTTT. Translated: CASSLVGGYTQYF.

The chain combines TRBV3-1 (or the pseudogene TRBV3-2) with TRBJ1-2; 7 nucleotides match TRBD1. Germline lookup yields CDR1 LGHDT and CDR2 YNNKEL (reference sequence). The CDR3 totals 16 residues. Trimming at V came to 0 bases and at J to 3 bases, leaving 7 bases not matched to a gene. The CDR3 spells CASSQDLGRGDYGYTF. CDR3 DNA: TGTGCCAGCAGCCAAGATCTAGGCAGGGGGGACTATGGCTACACCTTC.

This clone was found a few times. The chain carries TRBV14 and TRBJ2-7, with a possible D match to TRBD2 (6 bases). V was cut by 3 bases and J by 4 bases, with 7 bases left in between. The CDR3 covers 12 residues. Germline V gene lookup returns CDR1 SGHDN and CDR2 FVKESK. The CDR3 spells CASSQGGYEQYF. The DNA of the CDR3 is TGTGCCAGCAGCCAGGGGGGTTACGAGCAGTACTTC.